The 23 T cell receptor beta chains given below trace back to one sample, sequenced in a study of blood T cell repertoires in COVID-19. This table comes from immunoSEQ multiplex PCR, and its TCRdb copy is limited to in-frame clones, with some not included. The sample carries 350,000 or so clones, more than 75% recorded once. Sequenced input: peripheral blood. Receptors were obtained from a woman aged 25-40 years with COVID-19, enrolled during active disease.

This rearrangement joins TRBV5-1 to TRBJ2-1; 9 bases are a match to TRBD1. V lost 3 bases and J lost 4; bases outside the gene matches: 5. The CDR3 has 15 residues. Germline values: CDR1 SGHRS, CDR2 YFSETQ. The CDR3 loop is CASSSPGQGYNEQFF. The CDR3 DNA reads TGCGCCAGCAGCTCTCCGGGACAGGGATACAATGAGCAGTTCTTC.

V usage is TRBV28 and J usage is TRBJ1-1; D perhaps matches TRBD1 (5 bases). Germline V gene lookup returns CDR1 MDHEN and CDR2 SYDVKM. This CDR3 spans 14 amino acids. V was trimmed by 8 bases and J by 2 bases, leaving 15 bases between them. The CDR3 here is CASQPTVPNTEAFF. The CDR3 coding sequence is TGTGCCAGCCAACCGACAGTGCCCAACACTGAAGCTTTCTTT.

The chain couples TRBV7-3 to TRBJ2-7; D perhaps matches TRBD2 (6 bases). Germline CDR1 is SGHTA and CDR2 is FQGTGA. This CDR3 contains 13 residues. Trimming left V 5 bases short and J 7 bases short, with 15 bases between. The CDR3 protein is CASSPSAGLEQYF. DNA for the CDR3: TGTGCCAGCAGCCCGTCAGCGGGTCTAGAGCAGTACTTC.

The chain combines TRBV11-3 with TRBJ2-1; 9 bases agree with TRBD1. The V and J ends lost 0 bases and 8 bases, in that order; junction bases with no gene match: 8. Per germline, CDR1 SGHNT and CDR2 YENEEA. The CDR3 spans 16 residues. The CDR3 reads CASSLDRGTGYDEQFF. Written as DNA, the CDR3 is TGTGCCAGCAGCTTAGATCGGGGGACAGGGTATGATGAGCAGTTCTTC.

The chain combines TRBV5-1 with TRBJ1-2; 7 bases are shared with TRBD1. Unmatched junction bases numbered 7, after V lost 3 bases and J lost 2 bases. The length of the CDR3 is 15 residues. CDR1 SGHRS and CDR2 YFSETQ come from the germline V gene. Here the CDR3 reads CASSSGPDRNYGYTF. The DNA for the CDR3 is TGCGCCAGCAGCTCGGGGCCGGACAGGAACTATGGCTACACCTTC.

This sequence joins TRBV9 and TRBJ2-1; the D is unclear. CDR1 and CDR2 from the germline V gene are SGDLS and YYNGEE. The length of the CDR3 is 16 residues. V dropped 0 bases and J dropped 0 bases, with 10 bases sitting between them. The CDR3 region is CASSVDRSGSYNEQFF. In DNA, the CDR3 is TGTGCCAGCAGCGTAGATAGGAGTGGCTCCTACAATGAGCAGTTCTTC.

This clone was detected only once. V gene TRBV6-4 combines with J gene TRBJ2-2; D may be TRBD2 (5 bases). The V end was cut by 8 bases, the J end by 6 bases, with 13 bases between. The germline gives CDR1 MRHNA, CDR2 SNTAGT. This CDR3 comprises 13 residues. As DNA, the CDR3 is TGTGCCAGCTCGGGATCTATACCCGGGGAGCTGTTTTTT. Its translation is CASSGSIPGELFF.

The chain is built from TRBV28 and TRBJ2-2, with 10 bases matching TRBD1. The junction had 8 bases not matched to a gene; V was cut back by 6 bases and J by 7 bases. This CDR3 is built from 15 residues. The germline gives CDR1 MDHEN, CDR2 SYDVKM. CDR3 amino acids: CASRIWDRGFGELFF. CDR3 bases: TGTGCCAGCAGGATCTGGGACAGGGGTTTCGGGGAGCTGTTTTTT. Variable domain in full (rest from reference TRBV28 and TRBJ2-2): DVKVTQSSRYLVKRTGEKVFLECVQDMDHENMFWYRQDPGLGLRLIYFSYDVKMKEKGDIPEGYSVSREKKERFSLILESASTNQTSMYLCASRIWDRGFGELFFGEGSRLTVL.

This chain joins TRBV5-1 and TRBJ2-7; 10 bases are shared with TRBD1. This CDR3 contains 15 residues. Germline V gene data show CDR1 as SGHRS and CDR2 as YFSETQ. The J segment lost 2 bases and the V segment lost 3 bases, leaving 5 bases of the junction unmatched. The CDR3, as DNA: TGCGCCAGCAGCTACCCCGGGACAGGGGCCTACGAGCAGTACTTC. This gives the protein CASSYPGTGAYEQYF.

The chain couples TRBV7-9 to TRBJ2-1; TRBD1 agrees at 9 bases. The CDR3 is 16 amino acids. Per germline, CDR1 SEHNR and CDR2 FQNEAQ (reference sequence). The trim removed 5 bases at V and 1 base at J, leaving 6 bases unmatched. The CDR3 sequence: CASSLGTGPSYNEQFF. The DNA of the CDR3 is TGTGCCAGCAGCCTCGGGACAGGGCCATCCTACAATGAGCAGTTCTTC.

The chain joins TRBV6-6 to TRBJ1-6, with D hard to call. Trimming shortened V by 2 bases and J by 9 bases, and 11 bases separated the two germline ends. The CDR3 runs to 14 residues. CDR1 and CDR2 (germline): MNHNY, SVGAGI (reference sequence). CDR3 protein: CASSYPGLASPLHF. The CDR3 DNA follows: TGTGCCAGCAGTTACCCCGGTCTAGCTTCACCCCTCCACTTT.

The chain is built from TRBV3-1 (or the pseudogene TRBV3-2) and TRBJ2-6; no clear D. The V end was cut by 0 bases, the J end by 0 bases, with 6 bases between. This CDR3 comprises 16 residues. Germline CDR1 LGHDT, CDR2 YNNKEL (reference sequence). The CDR3 nucleotides are TGTGCCAGCAGCCAAGAACCGGGCTCTGGGGCCAACGTCCTGACTTTC. Encoded protein: CASSQEPGSGANVLTF.

The chain combines TRBV7-9 with TRBJ2-7, with TRBD1 matching over 10 bases. This CDR3 region has 14 residues. J was trimmed by 3 bases and V by 5 bases; bases with no gene match: 4. Per the germline V gene, CDR1 is SEHNR and CDR2 is FQNEAQ (reference sequence). The CDR3 loop reads CASSPRTGGYEQYF. CDR3 in DNA: TGTGCCAGCAGCCCCCGGACAGGGGGCTACGAGCAGTACTTC.

This chain joins TRBV28 and TRBJ2-7; a possible D gene is TRBD2 (5 bases). This CDR3 has 13 amino acids. V was clipped by 5 bases and J by 4 bases, with 12 bases between them. Germline-derived CDR1 and CDR2 are MDHEN and SYDVKM. The CDR3 here is CASSQTNRYEQYF. The CDR3, as DNA: TGTGCCAGCAGTCAGACTAACAGATACGAGCAGTACTTC.

The V call is TRBV5-4, the J call TRBJ2-5; 11 bases agree with TRBD1. J lost 3 bases, V lost 3 bases, and 1 base had no gene match. CDR3 length: 14 residues. Germline CDR1 and CDR2: SGHNT and YYREEE (reference sequence). CDR3 sequence: CASSWDRGKETQYF. The CDR3 nucleotides are TGTGCCAGCAGCTGGGACAGGGGGAAAGAGACCCAGTACTTC.

The V call is TRBV7-9, the J call TRBJ2-2, with TRBD2 matching over 9 bases. The CDR3 is made up of 17 amino acids. Germline CDR1 SEHNR, CDR2 FQNEAQ (reference sequence). V shed 4 bases and J 5 bases; nucleotides not matched to a gene: 11. In nucleotides, the CDR3 is TGTGCCAGCAGCTCCAATAGCGGGAGAGGGGAAACCGGGGAGCTGTTTTTT. Translated, it gives CASSSNSGRGETGELFF.

DNA of the CDR3: TGTGCCATCAACTCCGAGCGGGCCCGCTCCTACAATGAGCAGTTCTTC. It is translated as CAINSERARSYNEQFF. The chain uses TRBV10-3 and TRBJ2-1, with TRBD2 as a possible D gene (6 bases). CDR1 is ENHRY and CDR2 is SYGVKD in the germline V gene. The V end was cut by 7 bases, the J end by 0 bases, with 16 bases between. The CDR3 sequence is 16 residues long.

The chain is built from TRBV9 and TRBJ1-6, with TRBD1 identical over 7 bases. From germline, CDR1 is SGDLS and CDR2 YYNGEE. The CDR3 has 16 amino acids. The V gene end was trimmed by 3 bases and the J gene end by 0 bases; junction bases not matched to a gene: 3. The CDR3 nucleotides read TGTGCCAGCAGCGCACAGGGGAGCTCCTATAATTCACCCCTCCACTTT. It translates to CASSAQGSSYNSPLHF.

This clone was seen only once. V is TRBV12-3 or TRBV12-4 and J is TRBJ1-2; D ambiguous. This CDR3 region has 13 residues. The V end was cut by 3 bases, the J end by 6 bases, with 11 bases between. This chain's CDR3 is CASSFSRADGYTF. The CDR3 DNA reads as TGTGCCAGCAGTTTCTCGCGGGCCGATGGCTACACCTTC.

CDR3 DNA sequence: TGCGCCAGCAGCCAAGAGAAGGCTAGCGAGCAGTACTTC. It translates to CASSQEKASEQYF. The rearrangement links TRBV4-1 to TRBJ2-7, with D unclear. This CDR3 contains 13 residues. CDR1 and CDR2 from the germline V gene are MGHRA and YSYEKL. V lost 0 bases and J 6 bases, leaving 9 bases between the germline ends.

The gene calls are TRBV2 and TRBJ1-5, with 10 bases that match TRBD1. V lost 6 bases to trimming and J lost 5 bases; unmatched junction nucleotides: 7. Germline V gene lookup returns CDR1 SNHLY and CDR2 FYNNEI. This CDR3 is 15 amino acids long. CDR3 amino acids: CASSRDRGAHQPQHF. CDR3 bases: TGTGCCAGCAGCCGGGACAGGGGAGCGCATCAGCCCCAGCATTTT.

V is TRBV25-1 and J is TRBJ1-1; D is possibly TRBD1 (5 bases). V gave up 4 bases and J gave up 7 bases, with 10 bases separating them. The CDR3 has 12 residues. Per germline, CDR1 MGHDK and CDR2 SYGVNS. In DNA, the CDR3 is TGTGCCAGCAGTGGGGGACTCGGTGAAGCTTTCTTT. Translated: CASSGGLGEAFF.

The chain couples TRBV9 to TRBJ2-7; TRBD2 aligns across 7 bases. The CDR3 has 13 amino acids. With 3 bases clipped from V and 3 bases from J, the junction kept 3 bases outside the gene matches. Germline CDR1 and CDR2: SGDLS and YYNGEE. This CDR3 reads CASSGGGFYEQYF. CDR3 bases: TGTGCCAGCAGCGGCGGGGGATTCTACGAGCAGTACTTC.